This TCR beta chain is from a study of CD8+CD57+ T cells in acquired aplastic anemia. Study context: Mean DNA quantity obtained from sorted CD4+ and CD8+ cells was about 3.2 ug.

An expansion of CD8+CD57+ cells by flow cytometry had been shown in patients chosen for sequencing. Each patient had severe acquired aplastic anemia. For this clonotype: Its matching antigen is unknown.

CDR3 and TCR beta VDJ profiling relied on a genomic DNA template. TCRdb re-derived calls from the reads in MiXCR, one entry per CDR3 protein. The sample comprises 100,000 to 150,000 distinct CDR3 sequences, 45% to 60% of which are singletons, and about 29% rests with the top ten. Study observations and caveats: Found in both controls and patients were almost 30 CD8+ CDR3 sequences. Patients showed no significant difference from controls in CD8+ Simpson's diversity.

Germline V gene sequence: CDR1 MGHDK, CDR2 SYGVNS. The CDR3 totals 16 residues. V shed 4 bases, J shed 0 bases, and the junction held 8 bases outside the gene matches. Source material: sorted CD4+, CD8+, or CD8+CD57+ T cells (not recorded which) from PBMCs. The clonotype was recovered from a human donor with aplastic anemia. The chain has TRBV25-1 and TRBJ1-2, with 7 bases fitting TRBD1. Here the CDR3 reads CASSGQGTEANYGYTF. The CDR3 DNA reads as TGTGCCAGCAGTGGACAAGGGACAGAGGCTAACTATGGCTACACCTTC.